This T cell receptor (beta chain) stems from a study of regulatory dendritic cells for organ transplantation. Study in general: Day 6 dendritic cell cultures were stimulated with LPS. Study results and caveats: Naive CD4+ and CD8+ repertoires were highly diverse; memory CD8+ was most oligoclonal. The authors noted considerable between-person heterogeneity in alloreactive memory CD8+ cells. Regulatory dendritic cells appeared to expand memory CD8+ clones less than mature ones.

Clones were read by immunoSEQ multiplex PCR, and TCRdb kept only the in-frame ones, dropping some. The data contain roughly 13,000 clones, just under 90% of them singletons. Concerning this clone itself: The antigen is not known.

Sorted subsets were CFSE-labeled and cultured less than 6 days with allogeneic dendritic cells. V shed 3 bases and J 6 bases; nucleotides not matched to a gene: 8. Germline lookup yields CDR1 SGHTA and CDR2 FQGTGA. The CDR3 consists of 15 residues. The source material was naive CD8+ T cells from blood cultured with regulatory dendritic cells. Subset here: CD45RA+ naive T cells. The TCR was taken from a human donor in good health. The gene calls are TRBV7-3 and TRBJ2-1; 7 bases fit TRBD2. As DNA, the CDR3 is TGTGCCAGCAGCTTCACTGGCGGGAGTGGCAATGAGCAGTTCTTC. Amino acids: CASSFTGGSGNEQFF.